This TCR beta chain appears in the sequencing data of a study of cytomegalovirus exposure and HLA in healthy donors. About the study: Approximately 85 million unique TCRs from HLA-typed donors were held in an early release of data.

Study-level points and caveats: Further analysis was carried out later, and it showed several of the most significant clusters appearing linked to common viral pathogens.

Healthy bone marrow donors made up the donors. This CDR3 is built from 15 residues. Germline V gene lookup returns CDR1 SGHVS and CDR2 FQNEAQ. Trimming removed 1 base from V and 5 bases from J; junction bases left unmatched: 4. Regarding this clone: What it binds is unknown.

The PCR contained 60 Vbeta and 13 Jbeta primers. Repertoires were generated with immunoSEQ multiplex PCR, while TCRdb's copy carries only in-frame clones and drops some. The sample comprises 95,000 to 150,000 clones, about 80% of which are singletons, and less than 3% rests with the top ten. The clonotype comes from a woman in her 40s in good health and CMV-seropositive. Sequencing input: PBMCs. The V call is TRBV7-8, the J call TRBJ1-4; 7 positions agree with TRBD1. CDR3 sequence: CASSLGGTVNEKLFF. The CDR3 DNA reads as TGTGCCAGCAGCTTAGGAGGGACAGTAAATGAAAAACTGTTTTTT.